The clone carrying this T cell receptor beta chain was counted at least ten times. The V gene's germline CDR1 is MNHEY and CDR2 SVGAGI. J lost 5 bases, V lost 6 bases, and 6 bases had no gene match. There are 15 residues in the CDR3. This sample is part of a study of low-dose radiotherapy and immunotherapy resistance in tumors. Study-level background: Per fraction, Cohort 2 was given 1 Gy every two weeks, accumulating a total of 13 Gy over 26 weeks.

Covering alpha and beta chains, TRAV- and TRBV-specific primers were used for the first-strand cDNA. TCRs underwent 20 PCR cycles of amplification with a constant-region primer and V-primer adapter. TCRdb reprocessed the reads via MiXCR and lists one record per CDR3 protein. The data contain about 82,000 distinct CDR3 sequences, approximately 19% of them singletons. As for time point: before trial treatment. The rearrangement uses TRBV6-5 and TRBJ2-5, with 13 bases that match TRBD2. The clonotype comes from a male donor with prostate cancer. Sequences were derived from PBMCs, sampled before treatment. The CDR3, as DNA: TGTGCCAGCAGGATACTAGCGGGGGGGCTCGAGACCCAGTACTTC. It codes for CASRILAGGLETQYF.